This T cell receptor (beta chain) comes out of a study of cytomegalovirus exposure and HLA in healthy donors. This CDR3 spans 15 amino acids. Per the germline V gene, CDR1 is SEHNR and CDR2 is FQNEAQ (reference sequence). The V end lost 3 bases, the J end lost 0 bases, and 9 bases lay between the germline ends. It was with 60 Vbeta and 13 Jbeta primers that the PCR ran. Assay used: immunoSEQ multiplex PCR; TCRdb lists only in-frame clones, some missing. The top ten hold approximately 16% of the sample, which has 120,000 or so clones, around 77% seen once. The sequence was collected from a man aged 50 or older in good health and CMV-seropositive. The chain carries TRBV7-9 and TRBJ1-3; a weak D match, TRBD1 (6 bases). Sequenced sample: PBMCs. CDR3: CASSFTGRSGNTIYF. Here the CDR3 DNA reads TGTGCCAGCAGCTTCACAGGGCGCTCTGGAAACACCATATATTTT.